The next 27 T cell receptor beta chains were all read from a single sample in a study of blood T cell repertoires in COVID-19. Sequencing used immunoSEQ multiplex PCR; TCRdb keeps in-frame clones, though not all of them. In the table there are roughly 290,000 clones, roughly 88% of which are singletons. Source material: PBMCs or T cells enriched from blood (not recorded which). Receptors originate from a man aged 25 to 40 who had recovered from COVID-19.

This clone appeared once. The CDR3 is CASSFTSSGGFYEQYF. As DNA, the CDR3 is TGTGCCAGCAGCTTTACGTCTAGCGGGGGGTTCTACGAGCAGTACTTC. The chain has TRBV7-9 and TRBJ2-7, with 11 bases that match TRBD2. The V gene's germline CDR1 is SEHNR and CDR2 FQNEAQ (reference sequence). V lost 3 bases and J lost 3; bases outside the gene matches: 7. The CDR3 length is 16 residues.

This chain links TRBV3-1 (or the pseudogene TRBV3-2) with TRBJ2-7; TRBD2 agrees at 9 bases. The V segment lost 6 bases and the J segment 2 bases; nucleotides outside the gene matches: 8. The CDR3 has 15 amino acids. Germline V gives CDR1 LGHDT, CDR2 YNNKEL (reference sequence). The CDR3: CASSRYLAGTYEQYF. As DNA, the CDR3 is TGTGCCAGCAGTCGATATCTAGCGGGGACCTACGAGCAGTACTTC.

The chain employs TRBV11-1 and TRBJ1-1; 9 bases are shared with TRBD1. This CDR3 has 14 amino acids. CDR1 SGHAT and CDR2 FQDESV come from the germline V gene (reference sequence). Trimming at V came to 7 bases and at J to 2 bases, leaving 5 bases not matched to a gene. The CDR3 DNA follows: TGTGCCAGCAAACAGGGGGCATCCAACACTGAAGCTTTCTTT. Protein sequence: CASKQGASNTEAFF.

The CDR3 loop reads CASSYSNSNLGYTF. The CDR3 nucleotides are TGTGCCAGCAGTTACTCAAACAGCAACCTTGGCTACACCTTC. This chain connects TRBV6-5 to TRBJ1-2, with D unresolved. V lost 0 bases, J lost 7 bases, and 12 bases lay in between. CDR1 and CDR2 from the germline V gene are MNHEY and SVGAGI. This CDR3 is built from 14 residues.

A note on this clone: Germline and junction disagree at one end, which may indicate a read error. The rearrangement joins TRBV30 to TRBJ1-6; TRBD1 aligns across 7 bases. CDR1 and CDR2 from the germline V gene are GTSNPN and SVGIG (reference sequence). The CDR3 totals 15 residues. Here the CDR3 reads CAWRGLTGSVSPPHF. The CDR3 bases are TGTGCCTGGAGGGGACTGACAGGGTCCGTCTCACCCCCCCACTTT.

J is TRBJ1-5 and V is TRBV30; TRBD1 aligns across 9 bases. This CDR3 spans 14 amino acids. With V trimmed by 5 bases and J by 0 bases, 2 bases remained unmatched. CDR1 GTSNPN and CDR2 SVGIG come from the germline V gene (reference sequence). CDR3 amino acids: CAWATGGSNQPQHF. For the CDR3, the DNA is TGTGCCTGGGCGACAGGGGGTAGCAATCAGCCCCAGCATTTT. Variable domain in full (rest from reference TRBV30 and TRBJ1-5): SQTIHQWPATLVQPVGSPLSLECTVEGTSNPNLYWYRQAAGRGLQLLFYSVGIGQISSEVPQNLSASRPQDRQFILSSKKLLLSDSGFYLCAWATGGSNQPQHFGDGTRLSIL.

This clone was recorded only once. The V gene is TRBV9, the J gene TRBJ1-6; weak D call: TRBD1 (5 bases). CDR3 length: 13 residues. In germline, CDR1 is SGDLS, CDR2 YYNGEE. The V gene lost 2 bases and the J gene lost 8 bases, with 8 bases spanning the gap. This CDR3 reads CASSVTGDSPLHF. The CDR3 coding sequence is TGTGCCAGCAGCGTTACAGGAGATTCACCCCTCCACTTT.

The chain recombines TRBV2 with TRBJ1-1; the D is unclear. The length of the CDR3 is 15 residues. Germline CDR1 SNHLY, CDR2 FYNNEI. Trimming pared 4 bases from V and 4 bases from J, leaving 16 bases between. The CDR3: CASSVSRGLSTEAFF. The CDR3 DNA reads TGTGCCAGCAGTGTCAGTAGAGGGTTATCCACTGAAGCTTTCTTT.

This clone was observed a single time. This chain uses TRBV5-5 with TRBJ1-2; 7 bases are shared with TRBD1. V was clipped by 2 bases and J by 8 bases; unmatched bases: 9. The germline V gene encodes CDR1 SGHKS and CDR2 YYEKEE (reference sequence). The CDR3 totals 14 residues. CDR3 residues: CASSFLRGQVGYTF. As DNA, the CDR3 is TGTGCCAGCAGCTTTCTGCGAGGACAGGTCGGCTACACCTTC.

The rearrangement links TRBV2 to TRBJ1-1; D unclear. Germline CDR1 and CDR2: SNHLY and FYNNEI. The CDR3 extends over 13 amino acids. Deletions cut 7 bases from V and 1 base from J, with 10 bases between. As DNA, the CDR3 is TGTGCCAGCAATCGGGAAGGGAACACTGAAGCTTTCTTT. This sequence encodes CASNREGNTEAFF.

This sequence joins TRBV4-2 and TRBJ1-5, with 8 bases fitting TRBD1. Per the germline V gene, CDR1 is LGHNA and CDR2 is YNFKEQ. This CDR3 has 16 residues. Germline trimming cut 0 bases from V and 6 bases from J; bases unmatched to any gene: 7. The CDR3 nucleotides are TGTGCCAGCAGCCAAGATCTGGGACAGGTCTTTCAGCCCCAGCATTTT. Its translation: CASSQDLGQVFQPQHF.

CDR3 sequence: CASSQLVGQPQHF. The CDR3 nucleotides read TGCGCCAGCAGCCAACTAGTCGGTCAGCCCCAGCATTTT. The genes are TRBV4-1 and TRBJ1-5, with D unclear. Trimming stripped 2 bases from V and 6 bases from J, with 8 bases between. CDR1 is MGHRA and CDR2 is YSYEKL in the germline V gene. This CDR3 spans 13 amino acids.

V is TRBV10-1 and J is TRBJ1-2; D gene uncertain. V shed 8 bases and J shed 0 bases, with 10 bases lying between them. From germline, CDR1 is WNHNN and CDR2 SYGVQD (reference sequence). The CDR3 is 13 residues long. CDR3 sequence (DNA): TGCGCCAGCCCGGGTCCTGCTAACTATGGCTACACCTTC. This gives the protein CASPGPANYGYTF.

The chain joins TRBV11-1 to TRBJ1-3, with D tentatively TRBD1 (5 bases). Germline V CDR1 and CDR2: SGHAT, FQDESV (reference sequence). The CDR3 sequence is 15 residues long. V lost 1 base and J 2 bases, leaving 9 bases between the germline ends. The CDR3 coding sequence is TGTGCCAGCAGCTTAGGACAGAATACTGGAAACACCATATATTTT. Translated, it gives CASSLGQNTGNTIYF. Full variable domain (missing parts from reference TRBV11-1 and TRBJ1-3): EAEVAQSPRYKITEKSQAVAFWCDPISGHATLYWYRQILGQGPELLVQFQDESVVDDSQLPKDRFSAERLKGVDSTLKIQPAELGDSAMYLCASSLGQNTGNTIYFGEGSWLTVV.

The chain employs TRBV2 and TRBJ1-6, with 7 bases aligning to TRBD1. The V gene's germline CDR1 is SNHLY and CDR2 FYNNEI. The trim removed 5 bases at V and 1 base at J, leaving 5 bases unmatched. There are 16 residues in the CDR3. CDR3 DNA: TGTGCCAGCAGTTCAACAGGGGTTTCCTATAATTCACCCCTCCACTTT. Its translation: CASSSTGVSYNSPLHF.

This chain connects TRBV25-1 to TRBJ1-1; the match to TRBD1 covers 11 bases. Germline V gene sequence: CDR1 MGHDK, CDR2 SYGVNS. The CDR3 runs 16 residues. The J segment lost 3 bases and the V segment lost 8 bases, leaving 11 bases of the junction unmatched. CDR3 sequence reads: CASGRRDRGMDTEAFF. CDR3 bases: TGTGCCAGCGGAAGACGGGACAGGGGGATGGACACTGAAGCTTTCTTT.

The chain joins TRBV6-5 to TRBJ2-1, with 9 bases fitting TRBD2. The V gene's germline CDR1 is MNHEY and CDR2 SVGAGI. The junction had 4 bases not matched to a gene; V was cut back by 0 bases and J by 4 bases. The CDR3 sequence is 16 residues long. The DNA for the CDR3 is TGTGCCAGCAGTTACTCGCCTAGCGGGGCTTACAATGAGCAGTTCTTC. Translating gives CASSYSPSGAYNEQFF.

This sequence joins TRBV30 and TRBJ2-7; unclear D gene. The CDR3 spans 11 residues. Trimming took 1 base from V and 3 from J, leaving 4 bases between them. CDR1 is GTSNPN, CDR2 SVGIG, per germline (reference sequence). CDR3 sequence (DNA): TGTGCCTGGAGTGGGAGCTACGAGCAGTACTTC. This sequence encodes CAWSGSYEQYF.

The chain uses TRBV20-1 and TRBJ2-1; the D is unclear. The CDR3 runs to 11 residues. The germline gives CDR1 DFQATT, CDR2 SNEGSKA (reference sequence). V gave up 7 bases and J gave up 4 bases, with 8 bases separating them. This CDR3 is CSGFAYNEQFF. Written as DNA, the CDR3 is TGCAGTGGTTTCGCGTACAATGAGCAGTTCTTC.

CDR3 DNA sequence: TGTGCCAGCAGGACAGGGGGGGTCCCCGAGCAGTACTTC. Translation: CASRTGGVPEQYF. This rearrangement joins TRBV6-5 to TRBJ2-7; the match to TRBD1 covers 9 bases. The V gene's germline CDR1 is MNHEY and CDR2 SVGAGI. CDR3 length: 13 amino acids. With V trimmed by 6 bases and J by 6 bases, 6 bases remained unmatched.

The rearrangement links TRBV9 to TRBJ2-5; 9 bases line up with TRBD2. This CDR3 is 15 amino acids long. Germline V gene data show CDR1 as SGDLS and CDR2 as YYNGEE. The trim removed 0 bases at V and 5 bases at J, leaving 5 bases unmatched. The CDR3 is CASSVGASGDETQYF. CDR3 nucleotides: TGTGCCAGCAGCGTAGGGGCTAGCGGGGATGAGACCCAGTACTTC.

V and J are TRBV29-1 and TRBJ1-2, with TRBD1 matching 7 bases. Germline loops: CDR1 SQVTM, CDR2 ANQGSEA. The V and J ends lost 6 bases and 4 bases, in that order; junction bases with no gene match: 11. The CDR3 is 14 residues long. In DNA form, the CDR3 reads TGCAGCGTCACCTCGGGCCACAGGGGCTATGGCTACACCTTC. Translated, it gives CSVTSGHRGYGYTF.

V is TRBV4-3 and J is TRBJ2-3; 11 bases map to TRBD2. This CDR3 has 17 amino acids. In germline, CDR1 is LGHNA, CDR2 YSLEER. V was pared by 0 bases and J by 6 bases, with 8 bases of the junction left unmatched. CDR3: CASSQEGTSGFTDTQYF. CDR3 bases: TGCGCCAGCAGCCAAGAAGGGACTAGCGGATTTACGGATACGCAGTATTTT.

This chain joins TRBV4-3 and TRBJ2-1; TRBD2 aligns across 9 bases. CDR1 is LGHNA and CDR2 is YSLEER in the germline V gene. This CDR3 comprises 15 residues. J lost 7 bases, V lost 0 bases, and 4 bases had no gene match. CDR3 sequence reads: CASSQESLAGNEQFF. In DNA, the CDR3 is TGCGCCAGCAGCCAAGAGAGTCTAGCGGGGAATGAGCAGTTCTTC.

V gene TRBV5-1 combines with J gene TRBJ2-1, with D tentatively TRBD1 (6 bases). The CDR3 extends over 16 amino acids. CDR1 and CDR2 from the germline V gene are SGHRS and YFSETQ. V shed 2 bases and J shed 4 bases, with 16 bases lying between them. The CDR3 sequence: CASSFSGSGTYNEQFF. The CDR3 coding sequence is TGCGCCAGCAGCTTCTCTGGATCGGGGACATACAATGAGCAGTTCTTC.

This clone was detected only once. The chain combines TRBV27 with TRBJ1-2, with D tentatively TRBD1 (5 bases). Between the trimmed V and J ends, which lost 4 bases and 7 bases, there was a span of 22 bases. Germline V gene lookup returns CDR1 MNHEY and CDR2 SMNVEV (reference sequence). CDR3 length: 16 residues. The CDR3 loop is CASSWRGSFSFRGYTF. CDR3 bases: TGTGCCAGCAGTTGGAGGGGCTCTTTTTCGTTTCGTGGCTACACCTTC.

The chain has TRBV19 and TRBJ2-3; 9 bases agree with TRBD2. The CDR3 extends over 19 amino acids. The V gene's germline CDR1 is LNHDA and CDR2 SQIVND (reference sequence). Trimming removed 5 bases from V and 0 bases from J; junction bases left unmatched: 15. CDR3 in DNA: TGTGCCAGTAGTCATTCATGGTGGGGACTAGCCCAGAGCACAGATACGCAGTATTTT. Encoded protein: CASSHSWWGLAQSTDTQYF.